This T cell receptor beta chain was retrieved from a study of control samples from healthy donors and cancer patients. Method: immunoSEQ multiplex PCR; TCRdb's copy keeps in-frame clones and lacks some. Of 90,000 to 150,000 clones listed, more than 80% are singletons. This clonotype originated in a man aged 50 to 60 in good health. What was sequenced was blood.

The chain's CDR3 is CASSLDPKSSYEQYF. The CDR3 DNA reads as TGTGCCAGCAGCTTAGATCCCAAGAGCTCCTACGAGCAGTACTTC. The chain is built from TRBV7-6 and TRBJ2-7, with no clear D. Trimming took 1 base from V and 0 from J, leaving 10 bases between them. The CDR3 totals 15 residues. Germline-derived CDR1 and CDR2 are SGHVS and FNYEAQ.